These T cell receptor beta chains were read from a single sample in a study of early T cells in non-severe SARS-CoV-2 infection. MiXCR was run by TCRdb on the 5' RACE reads, yielding one entry per CDR3 protein. The sample includes tens of thousands of distinct CDR3 sequences, over 8% of them seen just once. The source material was whole blood. These receptors all come from an adult who was a healthcare worker with PCR-confirmed SARS-CoV-2 infection or an uninfected control (not recorded which). The CDR3 runs from the conserved cysteine through the conserved F or W. The D gene is left open where the match is weak. Expanded clones get a size class; other rows say once, few or many, or leave the size out.

cdr3_aa	cdr3_nt	clone_size	j_call	d_call	v_call
CASSRSLGGTQYF	TGTGCCAGCAGCCGGTCCTTGGGGGGAACGCAGTATTTT	many	TRBJ2-3	-	TRBV3-1
CSASLASGGSDEQFF	TGCAGTGCTAGTCTCGCTAGCGGGGGAAGCGATGAGCAGTTCTTC	many	TRBJ2-1	TRBD2	TRBV20-1
CASSLGGIGGYNEQFF	TGTGCCAGCAGCTTAGGTGGCATCGGGGGGTACAATGAGCAGTTCTTC	few	TRBJ2-1	TRBD2	TRBV11-3
CASSVRPPDSSGGGSGELFF	TGTGCCAGCAGTGTTAGACCCCCGGATTCTAGCGGGGGCGGGTCCGGGGAGCTGTTTTTT	many	TRBJ2-2	TRBD2	TRBV2
CASSFESLGPPAIEQFF	TGTGCCAGCAGCTTTGAGTCCCTGGGACCCCCCGCAATTGAGCAGTTCTTC	many	TRBJ2-1	-	TRBV13
CASSLGLGAEQETQYF	TGTGCCAGCAGCTTGGGCCTCGGGGCGGAGCAAGAGACCCAGTACTTC	many	TRBJ2-5	-	TRBV5-4
CASSSSGSGLTYEQYF	TGCGCCAGCAGCTCTTCGGGTTCGGGGCTAACCTACGAGCAGTACTTC	many	TRBJ2-7	-	TRBV5-1
CASNTGLAGTPGELFF	TGTGCCAGCAATACCGGACTAGCGGGGACCCCCGGGGAGCTGTTTTTT	few	TRBJ2-2	TRBD2	TRBV2
CASSPGPGGYEQYF	TGTGCCAGTAGTCCGGGACCCGGCGGCTACGAGCAGTACTTC	many	TRBJ2-7	-	TRBV19
CASSIGTSGANNEQFF	TGTGCCAGCTCAATTGGGACTAGCGGAGCCAACAATGAGCAGTTCTTC	many	TRBJ2-1	TRBD2	TRBV18
CASSRLAGESNIQYF	TGTGCCAGCAGCCGACTAGCGGGAGAGAGTAACATTCAGTACTTC	many	TRBJ2-4	TRBD2	TRBV9
CATSREGRGSLKPQHF	TGTGCCACCAGCAGAGAAGGCAGGGGAAGCCTTAAGCCCCAGCATTTT	many	TRBJ1-5	-	TRBV15
CASAPGQNYGYTF	TGTGCCAGCGCCCCGGGACAGAACTATGGCTACACCTTC	many	TRBJ1-2	TRBD1	TRBV7-8
CASSVSGNQPQHF	TGTGCCAGCAGCGTCTCGGGGAACCAGCCCCAGCATTTT	many	TRBJ1-5	-	TRBV9
CSVGFTGNTEAFF	TGCAGCGTTGGGTTTACAGGGAACACTGAAGCTTTCTTT	many	TRBJ1-1	-	TRBV29-1
CASGDYSSPLHF	TGTGCCAGCGGAGATTACAGTTCACCCCTCCACTTT	-	TRBJ1-6	-	TRBV7-9
CASSPGWGQASGDNEQFF	TGTGCCAGCAGCCCCGGGTGGGGTCAGGCATCAGGGGACAATGAGCAGTTCTTC	many	TRBJ2-1	-	TRBV7-9
CSVEDTALGETQYF	TGCAGCGTTGAAGATACAGCCCTAGGGGAGACCCAGTACTTC	-	TRBJ2-5	-	TRBV29-1
CASSLSLGSGNTIYF	TGTGCCAGCAGCCTATCACTGGGCTCTGGAAACACCATATATTTT	many	TRBJ1-3	-	TRBV7-9
CASSHTSGGADEQFF	TGTGCCAGCAGCCATACTAGCGGGGGGGCGGATGAGCAGTTCTTC	-	TRBJ2-1	TRBD2	TRBV11-2
CASKSSSSLNTEAFF	TGTGCCAGTAAATCCAGCTCCTCCCTGAACACTGAAGCTTTCTTT	many	TRBJ1-1	-	TRBV19
CSARQGSTEAFF	TGCAGTGCCCGACAGGGCAGCACTGAAGCTTTCTTT	many	TRBJ1-1	TRBD1	TRBV20-1
CASSQDGPTSTDTQYF	TGTGCCAGCAGCCAAGATGGCCCTACTAGCACAGATACGCAGTATTTT	-	TRBJ2-3	-	TRBV3-1
CASSPTGSRGYTF	TGTGCCAGCAGCCCAACAGGGTCTAGGGGCTACACCTTC	-	TRBJ1-2	-	TRBV3-1
CASSLSVQGEQYF	TGTGCCAGCAGTCTCTCTGTACAGGGCGAGCAGTACTTC	-	TRBJ2-7	-	TRBV6-6
CASSVGGSDSPLHF	TGTGCCAGCAGCGTAGGTGGCTCCGATTCACCCCTCCACTTT	many	TRBJ1-6	-	TRBV9
CSANPADRGTGELFF	TGCAGTGCTAATCCCGCGGACAGGGGGACCGGGGAGCTGTTTTTT	-	TRBJ2-2	TRBD1	TRBV20-1
CASSSGTGFYEQYF	TGTGCCAGCAGCTCCGGGACAGGATTTTACGAGCAGTACTTC	few	TRBJ2-7	TRBD1	TRBV5-6
CAISLPGLAGGQSADTQYF	TGTGCCATCAGTCTCCCGGGACTAGCGGGGGGGCAGTCAGCAGATACGCAGTATTTT	many	TRBJ2-3	TRBD2	TRBV10-3
CASSTSGQMPNEQYF	TGTGCCAGCAGCACTTCGGGACAGATGCCTAACGAGCAGTACTTC	few	TRBJ2-7	TRBD1	TRBV7-9
CASSHHAGLAGEGYTQYF	TGTGCCAGCAGCCACCACGCGGGACTAGCGGGAGAGGGATATACGCAGTATTTT	few	TRBJ2-3	TRBD2	TRBV4-2
CASSFRIFIATSGRPQDGETQYF	TGTGCCAGCAGCTTTCGGATCTTCATCGCCACTAGCGGGAGACCCCAGGATGGAGAGACCCAGTACTTC	many	TRBJ2-5	TRBD2	TRBV11-2
CSAIKLAGGMLDEQFF	TGCAGTGCTATAAAGTTAGCGGGGGGTATGTTGGATGAGCAGTTCTTC	many	TRBJ2-1	TRBD2	TRBV20-1
CASSVTDYTYNEQFF	TGTGCCAGCAGCGTTACGGACTATACCTACAATGAGCAGTTCTTC	many	TRBJ2-1	-	TRBV9
CASSLMPGPYGYTF	TGTGCCAGCAGCCTAATGCCGGGGCCCTATGGCTACACCTTC	-	TRBJ1-2	-	TRBV3-1